This entry lists 6 T cell receptor beta chains sequenced from one sample in a study of blood T cell repertoires in COVID-19. The protocol was immunoSEQ multiplex PCR, while the TCRdb copy is restricted to in-frame clones and leaves out a portion. The top ten hold approximately 8% of the sample, which has 150,000 or so clones, under 90% seen once. Sequenced: PBMCs or T cells enriched from blood (not recorded which). The receptor source for this set is a woman in her 50s who had recovered from COVID-19.

The rearrangement uses TRBV11-2 and TRBJ2-7, with TRBD1 matching 8 bases. The CDR3 is 13 amino acids. The germline V gene has CDR1 SGHAT and CDR2 FQNNGV. With 5 bases clipped from V and 4 bases from J, the junction kept 4 bases outside the gene matches. DNA for the CDR3: TGTGCCAGCAGCATAGGACAGGGTTACGAGCAGTACTTC. As protein: CASSIGQGYEQYF.

V is TRBV11-3 and J is TRBJ2-1, with a weak D call TRBD1 (6 bases). Germline CDR1 SGHNT, CDR2 YENEEA. Trimming took off 5 bases at V and 4 bases at J, with 15 bases between the two ends. The CDR3 runs 15 residues. CDR3 protein: CASSPMGTIYNEQFF. The CDR3 DNA sequence: TGTGCCAGCAGCCCCATGGGGACAATATACAATGAGCAGTTCTTC.

The chain employs TRBV9 and TRBJ2-3; 12 bases are shared with TRBD2. V was pared by 3 bases and J by 2 bases, with 10 bases of the junction left unmatched. The CDR3 covers 18 residues. In germline, CDR1 is SGDLS, CDR2 YYNGEE. The CDR3 loop is CASSGIPGTSGSTDTQYF. The CDR3 nucleotides read TGTGCCAGCAGCGGAATCCCCGGGACTAGCGGGTCCACAGATACGCAGTATTTT.

The chain recombines TRBV19 with TRBJ2-1; D ambiguous. CDR3 length: 15 residues. V shed 5 bases and J shed 0 bases, with 11 bases lying between them. Germline V gives CDR1 LNHDA, CDR2 SQIVND (reference sequence). CDR3 protein: CASSSQVSSYNEQFF. CDR3 coding DNA: TGTGCCAGTAGTTCGCAGGTTAGCTCCTACAATGAGCAGTTCTTC.

The chain is built from TRBV5-6 and TRBJ1-6, with a possible D match to TRBD1 (5 bases). The V end was cut by 4 bases, the J end by 9 bases, with 14 bases between. CDR1 SGHDT and CDR2 YYEEEE come from the germline V gene. This CDR3 is built from 14 residues. The CDR3 loop is CASSRAGLLSPLHF. The CDR3 region has the DNA TGTGCCAGCAGCCGGGCAGGGCTCCTTTCACCCCTCCACTTT. Complete variable domain (other parts from reference TRBV5-6 and TRBJ1-6): DAGVTQSPTHLIKTRGQQVTLRCSPKSGHDTVSWYQQALGQGPQFIFQYYEEEERQRGNFPDRFSGHQFPNYSSELNVNALLLGDSALYLCASSRAGLLSPLHFGNGTRLTVT.

In regard to this clone: Additional DNA sequences in this sample encode the identical CDR3. V is TRBV6-5 and J is TRBJ1-3, with no clear D. The V end lost 8 bases, the J end lost 4 bases, and 6 bases lay between the germline ends. Germline V gene data show CDR1 as MNHEY and CDR2 as SVGAGI. CDR3 size: 11 residues. CDR3 in amino acids: CASSLGNTIYF. CDR3 nucleotides: TGTGCCAGCTCCCTCGGAAACACCATATATTTT.